This TCR beta chain emerged from a study of graft-versus-host responses after intestinal transplantation. Study information: Every recipient underwent anti-thymocyte globulin induction, then tacrolimus and steroids for two to four years.

Trimming at V came to 1 base and at J to 1 base, leaving 1 base not matched to a gene. This CDR3 has 15 amino acids. Germline V lookup: CDR1 SGHRS, CDR2 YFSETQ. General study points: Elevated graft-versus-host to host-versus-graft clonal ratios in allografts were recorded for patients with graft-donor T cell macrochimerism. There were GvH clones found in recipient marrow, and some of them appeared first in ileum or blood.

The repertoire was sequenced with immunoSEQ multiplex PCR; TCRdb's copy has only in-frame clones and lacks some. The sample includes about 40,000 clones, about 90% of them seen just once. Regarding this clone: The antigen is unknown.

The specimen comprised PBMCs, sampled around 280 days after transplant. This clonotype was obtained from a human patient who received an intestinal transplant, so some T cells may come from the graft donor. This chain connects TRBV5-1 to TRBJ2-5; 10 bases fit TRBD2. The CDR3 region is CASSLKRGGQETQYF. The CDR3 DNA reads TGCGCCAGCAGCTTGAAGCGGGGGGGCCAAGAGACCCAGTACTTC.